The 19 T cell receptor beta chains in this list originate from one sample, sequenced in a study of T cell repertoires in cytomegalovirus infection. Their specific antigens are unknown. Each CDR3 protein is one row after TCRdb ran MiXCR on the reads. Here the sample spans around 500,000 distinct CDR3 sequences, 40% to 50% being singletons. Sample: cultured PBMCs, taken from culture after CMV antigen stimulation. The receptors stem from a human donor in good health (CMV status not recorded). Some clones in this sample may be carry-over from other donors' samples.

The chain links TRBV4-2 to TRBJ2-1, with a possible D match to TRBD1 (7 bases). The CDR3 is made up of 15 amino acids. Per germline, CDR1 LGHNA and CDR2 YNFKEQ. V was cut by 4 bases and J by 5 bases, with 15 bases left in between. The CDR3: CASSRGTAINNEQFF. CDR3 DNA sequence: TGTGCCAGCAGCCGCGGGACAGCCATTAACAATGAGCAGTTCTTC.

A few counts support this clonotype. The chain couples TRBV12-5 to TRBJ2-1; D is perhaps TRBD1 or TRBD2 (5 bases each). V shed 5 bases and J shed 9 bases, with 17 bases lying between them. In germline, CDR1 is LGHNT, CDR2 FRNRAP. This CDR3 spans 14 amino acids. CDR3 sequence reads: CASGIGTGAAEQFF. The CDR3, as DNA: TGTGCTAGTGGTATAGGGACCGGGGCGGCTGAGCAGTTCTTC.

V and J are TRBV7-2 and TRBJ2-2; the match to TRBD1 covers 9 bases. V gave up 6 bases and J gave up 7 bases; unmatched junction bases: 6. The CDR3 length is 14 residues. The germline V gene encodes CDR1 SGHTA and CDR2 FQGNSA. The CDR3 is CASRIQGADGELFF. The CDR3 nucleotides read TGTGCCAGCAGAATACAGGGGGCCGACGGGGAGCTGTTTTTT.

The chain joins TRBV28 to TRBJ1-1; D is ambiguous. CDR3 length: 13 amino acids. V shed 2 bases and J shed 4 bases, with 8 bases lying between them. Germline CDR1 reads MDHEN; CDR2 reads SYDVKM. CDR3 in amino acids: CASSLRKGTEAFF. The CDR3 bases are TGTGCCAGCAGTTTAAGGAAGGGCACTGAAGCTTTCTTT.

The chain is built from TRBV4-1 and TRBJ2-7; perhaps TRBD1 as D (5 bases). The CDR3 is made up of 14 amino acids. V dropped 0 bases and J dropped 6 bases, with 12 bases sitting between them. CDR1 MGHRA and CDR2 YSYEKL come from the germline V gene. Here the CDR3 DNA reads TGCGCCAGCAGCCAAGAGGTGGGGCGGTCCGAGCAGTACTTC. This encodes CASSQEVGRSEQYF.

V and J are TRBV11-2 and TRBJ2-3; D is uncertain. CDR1 is SGHAT and CDR2 is FQNNGV in the germline V gene. This CDR3 spans 12 amino acids. V lost 5 bases and J lost 5, with 8 bases in between. In DNA form, the CDR3 reads TGTGCCAGCAGCGCCGTGGGAGATACGCAGTATTTT. Its translation is CASSAVGDTQYF.

Only a few counts were recorded for this clonotype. The chain is built from TRBV7-2 and TRBJ2-5; possible D gene TRBD2, 6 bases. The CDR3 totals 14 residues. Germline CDR1 SGHTA, CDR2 FQGNSA. V lost 1 base and J lost 5, with 11 bases in between. CDR3 residues: CASSLEAGRETQYF. Written as DNA, the CDR3 is TGTGCCAGCAGCTTAGAGGCAGGGAGGGAGACCCAGTACTTC.

The chain couples TRBV3-1 to TRBJ1-6; D possibly corresponds to TRBD1 (5 bases). V was pared by 6 bases and J by 8 bases, with 20 bases between. The CDR3 has 16 amino acids. Germline V gene sequence: CDR1 LGHDT, CDR2 YNNKEL (reference sequence). The CDR3: CASRERTGTGDSPLHF. The CDR3 nucleotides read TGTGCCAGCAGGGAACGAACCGGGACGGGGGATTCACCCCTCCACTTT.

This clonotype has ten or more counts. The V gene is TRBV7-2, the J gene TRBJ2-3; the match to TRBD2 covers 8 bases. The trim removed 7 bases at V and 5 bases at J, leaving 14 bases unmatched. This CDR3 region has 16 residues. Germline values: CDR1 SGHTA, CDR2 FQGNSA. This CDR3 reads CASNSGRGATLDTQYF. In DNA, the CDR3 is TGTGCCAGCAACTCGGGGCGGGGGGCTACGTTAGATACGCAGTATTTT.

The chain is built from TRBV12-3 or TRBV12-4 and TRBJ1-1, with D unclear. Trimming removed 7 bases at V and 3 bases at J, with 12 bases between. The CDR3 covers 13 residues. The DNA for the CDR3 is TGTGCCAGCAAGGCGACGGCCTACACTGAAGCTTTCTTT. As protein: CASKATAYTEAFF.

This clonotype was counted many times. The V gene is TRBV7-6, the J gene TRBJ2-7; TRBD1 matches 8 bases. Trimming at V came to 1 base and at J to 0 bases, leaving 2 bases not matched to a gene. The CDR3 extends over 15 amino acids. Per germline, CDR1 SGHVS and CDR2 FNYEAQ. The CDR3, as DNA: TGTGCCAGCAGCTTAGAAGGGACAGGCTCCTACGAGCAGTACTTC. Translating it yields CASSLEGTGSYEQYF.

The chain has TRBV6-6 and TRBJ2-5; D possibly matches TRBD1 or TRBD2 (5 bases each). The CDR3 spans 15 residues. Germline CDR1 and CDR2: MNHNY and SVGAGI (reference sequence). The V and J ends lost 5 bases and 5 bases respectively, with 18 bases between them. The CDR3 coding sequence is TGTGCCAGCAGTCATCGTTGGGACCAACAGGAGACCCAGTACTTC. Residues: CASSHRWDQQETQYF.

This clonotype was seen a few times. This CDR3 is CASSFGQGARTGELFF. The CDR3 DNA reads as TGTGCCAGCAGCTTCGGACAGGGGGCACGGACCGGGGAGCTGTTTTTT. V and J are TRBV5-4 and TRBJ2-2; 11 nucleotides line up with TRBD1. The germline gives CDR1 SGHNT, CDR2 YYREEE (reference sequence). The CDR3 consists of 16 residues. After removal of 2 bases from V and 5 bases from J, the junction contained 5 bases not matched to a gene. The variable domain in full, completed from reference TRBV5-4 and TRBJ2-2, reads ETGVTQSPTHLIKTRGQQVTLRCSSQSGHNTVSWYQQALGQGPQFIFQYYREEENGRGNFPPRFSGLQFPNYSSELNVNALELDDSALYLCASSFGQGARTGELFFGEGSRLTVL.

This clonotype was detected only a few times. The chain employs TRBV7-9 and TRBJ2-1; 12 bases align to TRBD2. Unmatched junction bases numbered 0, after V lost 4 bases and J lost 2 bases. The CDR3 is 15 residues long. Looked up from germline, CDR1 is SEHNR and CDR2 is FQNEAQ (reference sequence). The CDR3: CASSWTSGAYNEQFF. CDR3 nucleotides: TGTGCCAGCAGCTGGACTAGCGGGGCCTACAATGAGCAGTTCTTC.

This clonotype was seen just once. This CDR3 is CASSPTGRITGELFF. As DNA, the CDR3 is TGTGCCAGCAGCCCCACGGGCCGCATCACCGGGGAGCTGTTTTTT. The genes are TRBV7-2 and TRBJ2-2; D gene uncertain. V was cut by 5 bases and J by 4 bases, with 14 bases left in between. CDR1 and CDR2 (germline): SGHTA, FQGNSA. The CDR3 is 15 residues long. Filled out from reference TRBV7-2 and TRBJ2-2, the complete variable domain reads GAGVSQSPSNKVTEKGKDVELRCDPISGHTALYWYRQSLGQGLEFLIYFQGNSAPDKSGLPSDRFSAERTGGSVSTLTIQRTQQEDSAVYLCASSPTGRITGELFFGEGSRLTVL.

This clonotype was seen ten or more times. The chain joins TRBV7-2 to TRBJ1-1; unclear D gene. The CDR3 totals 17 residues. Between the trimmed V and J ends, which lost 2 bases and 1 base, there was a span of 17 bases. Per germline, CDR1 SGHTA and CDR2 FQGNSA. CDR3 amino acids: CASSLKFQVGSNTEAFF. Here the CDR3 DNA reads TGTGCCAGCAGCTTAAAGTTTCAGGTTGGTTCGAACACTGAAGCTTTCTTT.

The genes are TRBV14 and TRBJ2-1, with D maybe TRBD2 (5 bases). The V end was cut by 5 bases, the J end by 7 bases, with 9 bases between. The CDR3 is 12 residues long. In germline, CDR1 is SGHDN, CDR2 FVKESK. The CDR3 nucleotides are TGTGCCAGCAGCACCACGGGGAATGAGCAGTTCTTC. This sequence encodes CASSTTGNEQFF. Full variable domain (missing parts from reference TRBV14 and TRBJ2-1): EAGVTQFPSHSVIEKGQTVTLRCDPISGHDNLYWYRRVMGKEIKFLLHFVKESKQDESGMPNNRFLAERTGGTYSTLKVQPAELEDSGVYFCASSTTGNEQFFGPGTRLTVL.

The chain uses TRBV28 and TRBJ1-2; 9 bases are a match to TRBD1. Germline lookup yields CDR1 MDHEN and CDR2 SYDVKM. The trim removed 8 bases at V and 6 bases at J, leaving 4 bases unmatched. The CDR3 runs to 12 residues. The CDR3 loop is CASGDRVDGYTF. CDR3 coding DNA: TGTGCCAGCGGGGACAGGGTGGATGGCTACACCTTC.

This clonotype has only a few counts. The CDR3 nucleotides are TGTGCCAGCAGCTTAATTCCCTTTTTCTACGAGCAGTACTTC. Amino acids: CASSLIPFFYEQYF. The chain recombines TRBV7-2 with TRBJ2-7; D is unclear. The CDR3 is 14 amino acids. V lost 2 bases, J lost 3 bases, and 11 bases lay in between. Germline loops: CDR1 SGHTA, CDR2 FQGNSA.